The 27 T cell receptor beta chains presented below share a single source sample, sequenced in a study of blood T cell repertoires in COVID-19. Clones were sequenced by immunoSEQ multiplex PCR, and TCRdb holds only the in-frame ones, with some missing. The table shows about 72,000 clones, with 75% to 90% occurring only once. Sequencing was done on a sample of peripheral blood. The receptors come from an elderly woman with active or convalescent COVID-19.

This clone has a single count. This chain uses TRBV19 with TRBJ1-2; 9 bases are a match to TRBD1. The V segment lost 2 bases and the J segment 3 bases; nucleotides outside the gene matches: 16. Looked up from germline, CDR1 is LNHDA and CDR2 is SQIVND (reference sequence). This CDR3 has 19 amino acids. CDR3 nucleotides: TGTGCCAGTAGTATACCTGACACCTGGGACAGGGTGGCGTACTATGGCTACACCTTC. Translating it yields CASSIPDTWDRVAYYGYTF.

The rearrangement uses TRBV18 and TRBJ1-4; tentative D call: TRBD1 (6 bases). This CDR3 contains 14 residues. Per the germline V gene, CDR1 is KGHSH and CDR2 is LQKENI. V was cut by 6 bases and J by 7 bases, with 15 bases left in between. Here the CDR3 reads CASSHRAGIEKLFF. The CDR3, as DNA: TGTGCCAGCTCGCACAGGGCCGGTATTGAAAAACTGTTTTTT.

This clone was counted once. The chain carries TRBV9 and TRBJ1-2; 8 bases align to TRBD1. The germline V gene encodes CDR1 SGDLS and CDR2 YYNGEE. The CDR3 extends over 13 amino acids. Germline trimming cut 4 bases from V and 7 bases from J; bases unmatched to any gene: 6. The DNA for the CDR3 is TGTGCCAGCAGCCTGGACAGGGTAGGTGGCTACACCTTC. Amino acid sequence: CASSLDRVGGYTF. The full variable domain, its missing parts supplied by reference TRBV9 and TRBJ1-2, is DSGVTQTPKHLITATGQRVTLRCSPRSGDLSVYWYQQSLDQGLQFLIQYYNGEERAKGNILERFSAQQFPDLHSELNLSSLELGDSALYFCASSLDRVGGYTFGSGTRLTVV.

About this clone: This same CDR3 is encoded by further DNA sequences in the sample. V is TRBV7-2 and J is TRBJ1-6; TRBD1 matches 10 bases. CDR1 SGHTA and CDR2 FQGNSA come from the germline V gene. Trimming took 3 bases from V and 7 from J; bases not matched to a gene: 6. CDR3 length: 16 residues. The CDR3: CASSFGRGQGNSPLHF. Written as DNA, the CDR3 is TGTGCCAGCAGCTTCGGCCGGGGACAGGGGAATTCACCCCTCCACTTT.

The table lists this clone with a few counts. V is TRBV3-1 (or the pseudogene TRBV3-2) and J is TRBJ2-2, with D possibly being TRBD2 (6 bases). Germline V gene lookup returns CDR1 LGHDT and CDR2 YNNKEL (reference sequence). The V end lost 2 bases, the J end lost 7 bases, and 11 bases lay between the germline ends. The length of the CDR3 is 14 residues. The CDR3 DNA is TGTGCCAGCAGCCAAACCCTTAGCGGCGGGGAGCTGTTTTTT. It translates to CASSQTLSGGELFF.

The rearrangement joins TRBV10-3 to TRBJ1-1, with 7 bases fitting TRBD1. The CDR3 spans 16 residues. The V segment lost 7 bases and the J segment 0 bases; nucleotides outside the gene matches: 11. Germline V gene lookup returns CDR1 ENHRY and CDR2 SYGVKD. This CDR3 reads CAITPGQRKMNTEAFF. CDR3 nucleotides: TGTGCCATCACCCCGGGACAGAGAAAAATGAACACTGAAGCTTTCTTT.

The chain uses TRBV12-3 or TRBV12-4 and TRBJ2-7; no clear D gene. The CDR3 loop spans 12 amino acids. Trimming took 1 base from V and 5 from J, leaving 6 bases between them. The CDR3 DNA is TGTGCCAGCAGTTTAGGGCCCAACGAGCAGTACTTC. As protein: CASSLGPNEQYF.

The V gene is TRBV10-3, the J gene TRBJ1-6; 8 nucleotides agree with TRBD1. Unmatched junction bases numbered 8, after V lost 0 bases and J lost 7 bases. CDR1 ENHRY and CDR2 SYGVKD come from the germline V gene. The CDR3 has 17 residues. The CDR3 sequence: CAISESLVGQGNSPLHF. The DNA for the CDR3 is TGTGCCATCAGTGAGTCCCTAGTAGGACAGGGCAATTCACCCCTCCACTTT.

Here the CDR3 reads CASSYRQGPSSYEQYF. The DNA for the CDR3 is TGTGCCAGCAGCTACCGACAGGGCCCCAGCTCCTACGAGCAGTACTTC. This rearrangement joins TRBV7-2 to TRBJ2-7; TRBD1 matches at 7 bases. There are 16 residues in the CDR3. Germline loops: CDR1 SGHTA, CDR2 FQGNSA. V shed 4 bases and J 0 bases; nucleotides not matched to a gene: 9.

J is TRBJ2-5 and V is TRBV3-1 (or the pseudogene TRBV3-2); D is ambiguous. The V end was cut by 4 bases, the J end by 2 bases, with 5 bases between. CDR1 and CDR2 (germline): LGHDT, YNNKEL (reference sequence). The CDR3 extends over 12 amino acids. CDR3 in amino acids: CASSPGQETQYF. The DNA of the CDR3 is TGTGCCAGCAGCCCCGGGCAAGAGACCCAGTACTTC.

This chain joins TRBV23-1 and TRBJ2-3; TRBD2 agrees at 15 bases. TRBV23-1 is noted as an ORF with a role that remains uncertain. V trimming: 2 bases; J trimming: 3 bases; junction bases outside the gene matches: 0. The CDR3 is made up of 16 amino acids. CDR3 nucleotides: TGCGCCAGCAGTCAAGGGACTAGCGGGGGGACAGATACGCAGTATTTT. Its translation: CASSQGTSGGTDTQYF.

Within the sample, this clone is medium-sized. The V and J genes are TRBV3-1 (or the pseudogene TRBV3-2) and TRBJ2-7; D is uncertain. V lost 2 bases and J lost 1, with 12 bases in between. The CDR3 runs to 15 residues. Germline loops: CDR1 LGHDT, CDR2 YNNKEL (reference sequence). The CDR3 loop reads CASSQYGGPSYEQYF. In DNA, the CDR3 is TGTGCCAGCAGCCAATATGGTGGCCCATCCTACGAGCAGTACTTC.

CDR3 sequence (DNA): TGTGCCAGCAGCTTGCGGGTAGGGACAGGGGCTTTCATGCAGCAGTTCTTC. Protein product: CASSLRVGTGAFMQQFF. The chain is built from TRBV11-2 and TRBJ2-1; 10 bases match TRBD1. V lost 3 bases, J lost 11 bases, and 16 bases stayed unmatched. The CDR3 extends over 17 amino acids. Per germline, CDR1 SGHAT and CDR2 FQNNGV. The full variable domain, rest sourced from reference TRBV11-2 and TRBJ2-1, is EAGVAQSPRYKIIEKRQSVAFWCNPISGHATLYWYQQILGQGPKLLIQFQNNGVVDDSQLPKDRFSAERLKGVDSTLKIQPAKLEDSAVYLCASSLRVGTGAFMQQFFGPGTRLTVL.

The rearrangement links TRBV29-1 to TRBJ2-3, with TRBD2 identical over 9 bases. V was clipped by 6 bases and J by 2 bases; unmatched bases: 12. The CDR3 runs 16 residues. Germline V gives CDR1 SQVTM, CDR2 ANQGSEA. The CDR3 DNA reads TGCAGCGTCGTTTTCTCTAGCGGGGAAGCCACAGATACGCAGTATTTT. Translating gives CSVVFSSGEATDTQYF.

V gene TRBV10-3 combines with J gene TRBJ2-1; 8 nucleotides line up with TRBD2. The CDR3 runs 15 residues. Germline-derived CDR1 and CDR2 are ENHRY and SYGVKD. V lost 8 bases and J lost 8; bases outside the gene matches: 14. CDR3 protein: CAIAISGGPIYEQFF. The CDR3 coding sequence is TGTGCCATCGCGATATCGGGGGGGCCGATCTATGAGCAGTTCTTC.

A remark on this clone: The germline gene is not matched at one end of the junction; a read error may be the cause. The rearrangement joins TRBV7-7 to TRBJ1-3; D gene unclear. The CDR3 has 15 residues. The V gene's germline CDR1 is SSHAT and CDR2 FNYEAQ (reference sequence). DNA for the CDR3: TGTGCTAGCAGCCCCGGGCCCGAGGGCGGAAACACCATATATTTT. Translation gives CASSPGPEGGNTIYF.

This clone was counted between two and nine times. The CDR3 loop reads CASSTTGTTNSPLHF. The DNA of the CDR3 is TGCGCCAGCAGCACAACCGGGACAACGAATTCACCCCTCCACTTT. The chain carries TRBV5-1 and TRBJ1-6, with a tentative D call TRBD1 (6 bases). The CDR3 is 15 amino acids. Germline V gene lookup returns CDR1 SGHRS and CDR2 YFSETQ. Trimming removed 4 bases at V and 7 bases at J, with 15 bases between.

This chain uses TRBV5-1 with TRBJ2-2, with D unresolved. CDR3 size: 15 residues. Germline assignment: CDR1 SGHRS and CDR2 YFSETQ. V lost 0 bases to trimming and J lost 1 base, with 7 bases between them. This CDR3 is CASSLGMRNTGELFF. In DNA, the CDR3 is TGCGCCAGCAGCTTGGGCATGAGGAACACCGGGGAGCTGTTTTTT.

The chain links TRBV30 to TRBJ2-7; TRBD1 matches 10 bases. Germline V CDR1 and CDR2: GTSNPN, SVGIG (reference sequence). V lost 2 bases and J lost 4; bases outside the gene matches: 8. This CDR3 spans 15 amino acids. The CDR3 DNA reads TGTGCCTGGAGTCGGCGGGACAGGGGAGCTTACGAGCAGTACTTC. It encodes CAWSRRDRGAYEQYF.

A single count supports this clone. The chain links TRBV18 to TRBJ2-5; 9 bases fit TRBD2. This CDR3 spans 15 amino acids. J lost 3 bases, V lost 3 bases, and 5 bases had no gene match. CDR1 and CDR2 from the germline V gene are KGHSH and LQKENI. CDR3 sequence: CASSPTTSGKETQYF. For the CDR3, the DNA is TGTGCCAGCTCACCGACGACTAGCGGTAAAGAGACCCAGTACTTC.

The chain couples TRBV29-1 to TRBJ1-1; D uncertain. The CDR3 spans 13 residues. Trimming took 0 bases from V and 7 from J, leaving 12 bases between them. The V gene's germline CDR1 is SQVTM and CDR2 ANQGSEA. CDR3 in amino acids: CSVEDRSRGEAFF. DNA for the CDR3: TGCAGCGTTGAAGATAGGAGCCGCGGTGAAGCTTTCTTT.

CDR3 residues: CASSQGTGVSPLHF. CDR3 sequence (DNA): TGCGCCAGCAGCCAAGGGACAGGGGTTTCACCCCTCCACTTT. The chain carries TRBV4-3 and TRBJ1-6, with 9 bases aligning to TRBD1. CDR1 and CDR2 from the germline V gene are LGHNA and YSLEER. V shed 1 base and J 9 bases; nucleotides not matched to a gene: 1. There are 14 residues in the CDR3.

This rearrangement joins TRBV29-1 to TRBJ2-5; 7 bases map to TRBD1. Trimming cost V 2 bases and J 6 bases; bases outside gene matches: 3. The CDR3 covers 12 residues. Germline V gene sequence: CDR1 SQVTM, CDR2 ANQGSEA. The CDR3 nucleotides read TGCAGCGTTGAATCAGGGGGAAAGACCCAGTACTTC. As protein: CSVESGGKTQYF.

The chain is built from TRBV23-1 and TRBJ1-2; D call uncertain. TRBV23-1 carries the ORF label, with uncertain function. The CDR3 has 16 residues. V was shortened by 4 bases and J by 4 bases, with 19 bases between the two germline ends. The chain's CDR3 is CASSRLLVGHSYGYTF. The CDR3 region has the DNA TGCGCCAGCAGTCGACTCCTAGTAGGTCATTCCTATGGCTACACCTTC.

This rearrangement joins TRBV18 to TRBJ1-3, with D possibly TRBD1 on 5 matching bases. The V end lost 5 bases, the J end lost 0 bases, and 14 bases lay between the germline ends. The germline gives CDR1 KGHSH, CDR2 LQKENI. The CDR3 loop spans 16 amino acids. CDR3 coding DNA: TGTGCCAGCTCAACATCGATGGACACCTCTGGAAACACCATATATTTT. Translating gives CASSTSMDTSGNTIYF.

The chain has TRBV7-2 and TRBJ2-2; D is possibly TRBD2 (6 bases). V gave up 1 base and J gave up 6 bases, with 9 bases separating them. Germline V lookup: CDR1 SGHTA, CDR2 FQGNSA. The CDR3 is 14 residues long. For the CDR3, the DNA is TGTGCCAGCAGCTTAGACTGGGGGGCCGGGGAGCTGTTTTTT. Encoded protein: CASSLDWGAGELFF.

The gene calls are TRBV29-1 and TRBJ2-1, with D uncertain. The V and J ends lost 6 bases and 7 bases respectively, with 19 bases between them. The CDR3 totals 14 residues. From germline, CDR1 is SQVTM and CDR2 ANQGSEA. This chain's CDR3 is CSVSRPGIVNEQFF. CDR3 bases: TGCAGCGTCTCGAGACCGGGTATTGTTAATGAGCAGTTCTTC.